This is a list of T cell receptor beta chains from one sample in a study of T cells in Graves' hyperthyroidism and ophthalmopathy. TCRdb re-analysed the multiplex PCR reads in MiXCR, keeping a single row per CDR3 protein. In the table there are 650,000 to 850,000 distinct CDR3 sequences, under 20% of which are singletons. Sequenced sample: blood. The receptors were sampled from a woman in her 50s with Graves' hyperthyroidism that later progressed to Graves' ophthalmopathy. Each CDR3 is given with its conserved first and last residue. The D gene is left open where the match is weak. For some rows the clone size is stated as once, few or many, or as a class when expanded; others skip it.

d_call j_call clone_size v_call cdr3_nt cdr3_aa
- TRBJ2-3 - TRBV7-2 TGTGCCAGCAGCTTAGGGGCGCAGAAAGATACGCAGTATTTT CASSLGAQKDTQYF
- TRBJ1-6 few TRBV20-1 TGCAGTGTGAGTGGCAGGGTCGGGAGCTCCTATAATTCACCCCTCCACTTT CSVSGRVGSSYNSPLHF
TRBD1 TRBJ2-7 many TRBV18 TGTGCCAGCTCACCAAGTGGTTGGGACAGGGTATCCTACGAGCAGTACTTC CASSPSGWDRVSYEQYF
- TRBJ1-2 - TRBV10-3 TGTGCCATCAGTGAGGAGGAAAACTATGGCTACACCTTC CAISEEENYGYTF
TRBD1 TRBJ2-1 many TRBV20-1 TGCAGTGCTAGGCCAACGGGCCTCGGGACAGAGTACAATGAGCAGTTCTTC CSARPTGLGTEYNEQFF
- TRBJ2-2 few TRBV5-1 TGCGCCAGCAACCGGGACACTGGCACCGGGGAGCTGTTTTTT CASNRDTGTGELFF
TRBD1 TRBJ1-1 many TRBV20-1 TGCAGTGCGAAACAGGGGGCGCGGGGTGAAGCTTTCTTT CSAKQGARGEAFF
TRBD2 TRBJ2-3 - TRBV6-1 TGTGCCAGCATGGGACTAGCGGGGCGCACAGATACGCAGTATTTT CASMGLAGRTDTQYF
- TRBJ2-7 many TRBV18 TGTGCCAGCTCACTGCAGGGGCTCGAGATCGAGCAGTACTTC CASSLQGLEIEQYF
- TRBJ2-3 few TRBV7-9 TGTGCCAGCAGCCTCCCGGCGGCGCGGGTTGATACGCAGTATTTT CASSLPAARVDTQYF
- TRBJ2-5 - TRBV7-9 TGTGCCAGCAGCTCCGAGGGGGCCCAGTACTTC CASSSEGAQYF
- TRBJ1-3 few TRBV7-6 TGTGCCAGCAGACCCGGACTGACAACAGGAAACACCATATATTTT CASRPGLTTGNTIYF
- TRBJ2-6 few TRBV20-1 TGCAGTGCGGGGGGACAGTCTGGGGCCAACGTCCTGACTTTC CSAGGQSGANVLTF
TRBD1 TRBJ1-5 few TRBV12-3/TRBV12-4 TGTGCCAGCACCACGGACAGGTTCAGCAATCAGCCCCAGCATTTT CASTTDRFSNQPQHF
- TRBJ2-7 few TRBV20-1 TGCAGTGCTAGTTCGACAGACTCATCCTACGAGCAGTACTTC CSASSTDSSYEQYF
- TRBJ1-2 few TRBV4-1 TGCGCCAGCAGCCAATCCCGGGTGGTCGGCTACACCTTC CASSQSRVVGYTF
- TRBJ1-6 - TRBV18 TGTGCCAGCTCACCAAACAGTTATAATTCACCCCTCCACTTT CASSPNSYNSPLHF
- TRBJ1-5 many TRBV3-1 TGTGCCAGCAGCCAAGATACAGTCGGCAATCAGCCCCAGCATTTT CASSQDTVGNQPQHF
TRBD2 TRBJ2-1 once TRBV7-9 TGTGCCAGCAGCCGCCCGGGACTAGCGGGGGGGCCTAATGAGCAGTTCTTC CASSRPGLAGGPNEQFF
- TRBJ2-2 - TRBV7-2 TGTGCCAGCAGCTTAGGGATAGCTGGAACGAACACCGGGGAGCTGTTTTTT CASSLGIAGTNTGELFF
- TRBJ1-5 many TRBV5-6 TGTGCCAGCAGCCTGGGAGCAGGTCTTAGCAATCAGCCCCAGCATTTT CASSLGAGLSNQPQHF
TRBD1 TRBJ2-5 few TRBV11-2 TGTGCCAGCAGCTTAGGGACAGGGGGCCACGAGACCCAGTACTTC CASSLGTGGHETQYF
- TRBJ1-2 few TRBV6-2/TRBV6-3 TGTGCCAGCAGTTACACCTCGGGGCGGTTAGCTAACTATGGCTACACCTTC CASSYTSGRLANYGYTF
TRBD1 TRBJ1-6 many TRBV6-5 TGTGCCAGCAGTTACTACGGACAGGGGGCCGATAATTCACCCCTCCACTTT CASSYYGQGADNSPLHF
- TRBJ2-4 - TRBV7-2 TGTGCCAGCAGCTTAGAGGATGTCCTCACCAAAAACATTCAGTACTTC CASSLEDVLTKNIQYF
TRBD1 TRBJ1-4 many TRBV7-8 TGTGCCAGCAGTCGCCTCCAGGGGGATGAAAAACTGTTTTTT CASSRLQGDEKLFF
- TRBJ2-2 many TRBV29-1 TGCAGCGGCACAGATTCGAACACCGGGGAGCTGTTTTTT CSGTDSNTGELFF
TRBD1 TRBJ1-4 - TRBV20-1 TGCAGTGCTAGGACAGGGGGCAAAACTAATGAAAAACTGTTTTTT CSARTGGKTNEKLFF
- TRBJ1-1 few TRBV29-1 TGCAGCGTTGTTACCCAGAAGACTGTGAACACTGAAGCTTTCTTT CSVVTQKTVNTEAFF
- TRBJ2-5 - TRBV2 TGTGCCAGCAGTGTGTCAGGGGAAGAGACCCAGTACTTC CASSVSGEETQYF
- TRBJ1-1 many TRBV2 TGTGCCAGCAGAAGGGAAAGGTCAATTGGGGACACTGAAGCTTTCTTT CASRRERSIGDTEAFF
- TRBJ2-1 many TRBV20-1 TGCAGCCTAGGCGGGGATCGGGACAATGAGCAGTTCTTC CSLGGDRDNEQFF
- TRBJ1-2 - TRBV10-3 TGTGCCATCGGGGGAGATACTAACTATGGCTACACCTTC CAIGGDTNYGYTF
TRBD1 TRBJ2-2 - TRBV5-1 TGCGCCAGCAGCTCCGGACAGGGCCGTATCACCGGGGAGCTGTTTTTT CASSSGQGRITGELFF